These 8 T cell receptor beta chains were sequenced from one sample in a study of response to subunit inactivated influenza vaccine. TCRdb fed the RT-PCR reads into MiXCR, producing one record per CDR3 protein. The sample consists of 800,000 or so distinct CDR3 sequences, about 20% of them appearing once. Source: PBMCs from blood, taken around 5 days after vaccination. Every receptor here comes from a man in his forties or fifties who received an inactivated influenza vaccine.

V is TRBV12-3 or TRBV12-4 and J is TRBJ2-1, with D tentatively TRBD2 (6 bases). Trimming pared 6 bases from V and 8 bases from J, leaving 20 bases between. The CDR3 is 15 residues long. The CDR3 coding sequence is TGTGCCAGCAGACCTGGCGGGGCCCGAAGGGATGAGCAGTTCTTC. This encodes CASRPGGARRDEQFF.

Only one count was recorded for this clonotype. The chain recombines TRBV20-1 with TRBJ1-1; 8 nucleotides align to TRBD1. The CDR3 totals 15 residues. The germline CDR1 and CDR2 sequences are DFQATT and SNEGSKA (reference sequence). The ends lost 3 bases at V and 4 bases at J; junction bases unmatched: 10. CDR3 residues: CSASPRDRFPTEAFF. CDR3 nucleotides: TGCAGTGCTAGCCCCCGGGACAGGTTTCCCACTGAAGCTTTCTTT.

This clonotype was counted only a few times. The chain recombines TRBV4-3 with TRBJ2-1; D remains unclear. This CDR3 has 16 residues. Germline-derived CDR1 and CDR2 are LGHNA and YSLEER. V lost 0 bases and J lost 5, with 14 bases in between. CDR3 sequence: CASSQDGLGGNNEQFF. CDR3 DNA: TGCGCCAGCAGCCAAGATGGGTTGGGCGGAAACAATGAGCAGTTCTTC.

This clonotype was found a few times. The gene calls are TRBV2 and TRBJ2-5; 7 nucleotides agree with TRBD2. The CDR3 consists of 13 residues. Germline V CDR1 and CDR2: SNHLY, FYNNEI. J was trimmed by 6 bases and V by 3 bases; bases with no gene match: 4. CDR3 sequence reads: CASSDLGLKTQYF. The CDR3 bases are TGTGCCAGCAGTGACTTGGGACTAAAGACCCAGTACTTC.

The table lists this clonotype with a few counts. Written as DNA, the CDR3 is TGTGCCACCAGCAGAGGGGTACTAGCGGGGGGTGGCAATGAGCAGTTCTTC. Translated: CATSRGVLAGGGNEQFF. The V and J genes are TRBV15 and TRBJ2-1; TRBD2 matches at 12 bases. Germline V CDR1 and CDR2: LNHNV, YYDKDF (reference sequence). The V segment lost 1 base and the J segment 6 bases; nucleotides outside the gene matches: 7. This CDR3 comprises 17 residues.

CDR3 in DNA: TGTGCCAGCAGTTACGACAGGAGAGACCCCTACGAGCAGTACTTC. Amino acids: CASSYDRRDPYEQYF. This chain uses TRBV6-2 or TRBV6-3 with TRBJ2-7; possible D gene TRBD1, 6 bases. The length of the CDR3 is 15 residues. V shed 2 bases and J shed 2 bases, with 13 bases lying between them. Germline CDR1 MNHEY, CDR2 SVGEGT.

The CDR3 reads CSVRTGGSTEAFF. In DNA, the CDR3 is TGCAGCGTTAGAACAGGGGGTAGCACTGAAGCTTTCTTT. The rearrangement uses TRBV29-1 and TRBJ1-1, with 8 bases fitting TRBD1. CDR3 size: 13 residues. Germline V lookup: CDR1 SQVTM, CDR2 ANQGSEA. The trim removed 5 bases at V and 4 bases at J, leaving 6 bases unmatched.

The genes are TRBV5-1 and TRBJ2-3, with a weak D call TRBD1 (5 bases). Germline V gene lookup returns CDR1 SGHRS and CDR2 YFSETQ. The CDR3 extends over 16 amino acids. V was trimmed by 4 bases and J by 2 bases, leaving 17 bases between them. For the CDR3, the DNA is TGCGCCAGCAGCGAATTCAAGGGGCCAAACACAGATACGCAGTATTTT. It encodes CASSEFKGPNTDTQYF.